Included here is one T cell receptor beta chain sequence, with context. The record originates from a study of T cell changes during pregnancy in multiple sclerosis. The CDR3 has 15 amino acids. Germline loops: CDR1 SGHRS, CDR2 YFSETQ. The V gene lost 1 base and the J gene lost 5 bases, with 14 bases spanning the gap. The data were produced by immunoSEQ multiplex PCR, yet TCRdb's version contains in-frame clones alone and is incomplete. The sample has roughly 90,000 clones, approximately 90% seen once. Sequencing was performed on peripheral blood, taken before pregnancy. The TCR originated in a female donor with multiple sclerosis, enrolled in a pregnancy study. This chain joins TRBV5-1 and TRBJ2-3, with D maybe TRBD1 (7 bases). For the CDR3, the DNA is TGCGCCAGCAGCTTGAAGGAGGGGGCAGGAGATACGCAGTATTTT. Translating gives CASSLKEGAGDTQYF.